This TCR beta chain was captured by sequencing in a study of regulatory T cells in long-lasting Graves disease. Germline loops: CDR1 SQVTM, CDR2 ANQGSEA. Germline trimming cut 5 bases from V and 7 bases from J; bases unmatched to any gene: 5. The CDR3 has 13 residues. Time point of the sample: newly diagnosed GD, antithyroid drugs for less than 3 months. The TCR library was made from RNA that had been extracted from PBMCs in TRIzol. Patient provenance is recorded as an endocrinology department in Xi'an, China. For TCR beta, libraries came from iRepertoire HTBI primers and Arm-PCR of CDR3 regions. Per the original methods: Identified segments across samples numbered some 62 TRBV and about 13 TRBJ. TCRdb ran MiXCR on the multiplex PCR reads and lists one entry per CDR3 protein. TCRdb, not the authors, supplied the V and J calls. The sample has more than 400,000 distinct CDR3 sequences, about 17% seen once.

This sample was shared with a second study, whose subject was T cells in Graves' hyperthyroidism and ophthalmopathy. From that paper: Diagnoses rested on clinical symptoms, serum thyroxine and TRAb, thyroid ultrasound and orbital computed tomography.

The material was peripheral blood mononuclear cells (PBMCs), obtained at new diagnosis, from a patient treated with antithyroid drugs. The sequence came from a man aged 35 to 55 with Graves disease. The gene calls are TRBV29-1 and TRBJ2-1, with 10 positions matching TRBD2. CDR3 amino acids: CSVSSSGRNEQFF. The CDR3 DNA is TGCAGCGTTAGCTCTAGCGGGAGAAATGAGCAGTTCTTC.